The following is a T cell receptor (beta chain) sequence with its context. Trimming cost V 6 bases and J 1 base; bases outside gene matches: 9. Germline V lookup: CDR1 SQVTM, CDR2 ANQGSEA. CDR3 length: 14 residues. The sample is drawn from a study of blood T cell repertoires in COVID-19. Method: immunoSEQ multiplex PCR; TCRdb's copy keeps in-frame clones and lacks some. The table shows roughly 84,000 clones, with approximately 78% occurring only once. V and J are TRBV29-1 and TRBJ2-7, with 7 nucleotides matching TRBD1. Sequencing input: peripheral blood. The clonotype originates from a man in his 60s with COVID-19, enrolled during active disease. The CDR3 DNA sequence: TGCAGCGTCCTAGGACAGGCACTATCCTACGAGCAGTACTTC. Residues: CSVLGQALSYEQYF.